What follows is one TCR beta chain and its context. No antigen is known for it. These data are taken from a study of cytomegalovirus exposure and HLA in healthy donors. The study, taken as a whole, reports: 87-base-pair reads could not separate some V segments, including TRBV6-2 and TRBV6-3.

The length of the CDR3 is 16 residues. The V segment lost 5 bases and the J segment 1 base; nucleotides outside the gene matches: 8. Germline V lookup: CDR1 ENHRY, CDR2 SYGVKD. Each donor's status was that of a healthy bone marrow donor. Use of 60 Vbeta and 13 Jbeta primers characterized the PCR. Generated by immunoSEQ multiplex PCR, the TCRdb table keeps only in-frame clones and is missing some. The repertoire holds about 130,000 clones, with about 74% as singletons. The sequence was collected from a woman aged 45-59 years in good health and CMV-seropositive. The chain uses TRBV10-3 and TRBJ1-5, with TRBD1 matching 7 bases. Sequenced input: PBMCs. This CDR3 is CAISQQGSGSNQPQHF. The CDR3 DNA reads TGTGCCATCAGTCAACAGGGGTCTGGGAGCAATCAGCCCCAGCATTTT.